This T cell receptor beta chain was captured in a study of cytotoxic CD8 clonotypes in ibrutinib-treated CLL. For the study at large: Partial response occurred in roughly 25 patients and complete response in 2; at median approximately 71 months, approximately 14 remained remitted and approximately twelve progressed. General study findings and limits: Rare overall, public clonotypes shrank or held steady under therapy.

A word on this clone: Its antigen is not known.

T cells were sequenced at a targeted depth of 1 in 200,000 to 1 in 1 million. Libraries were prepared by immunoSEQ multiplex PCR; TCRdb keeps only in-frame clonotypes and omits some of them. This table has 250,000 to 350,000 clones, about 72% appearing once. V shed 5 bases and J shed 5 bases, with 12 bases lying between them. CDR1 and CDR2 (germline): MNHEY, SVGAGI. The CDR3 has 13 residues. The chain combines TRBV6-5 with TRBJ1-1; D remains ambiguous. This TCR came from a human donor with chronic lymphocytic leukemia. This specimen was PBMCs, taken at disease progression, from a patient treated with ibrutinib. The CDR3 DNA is TGTGCCAGCAGTCAGGTGGGCTGGACTGAAGCTTTCTTT. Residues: CASSQVGWTEAFF.